This T cell receptor (beta chain) was sequenced during a study of blood T cells in healthy people across ages. Alongside a J-beta primer mix, a sample-barcoded 5' primer served in a second PCR lasting about 6 to 12 cycles. Each CDR3 protein is one row after TCRdb ran MiXCR on the 5' RACE reads. This sample has some 780,000 distinct CDR3 sequences, with 56% found just once. CDR1 and CDR2 from the germline V gene are MGHDK and SYGVNS. The CDR3 is 14 amino acids. V lost 2 bases and J 3 bases, leaving 11 bases between the germline ends. The rearrangement uses TRBV25-1 and TRBJ2-7; no clear D. Sequencing was carried out using blood. This receptor was obtained from a man aged 35-49 years in good health. CDR3 amino acids: CASSEIDPFYEQYF. DNA for the CDR3: TGTGCCAGCAGTGAAATAGACCCCTTCTACGAGCAGTACTTC.